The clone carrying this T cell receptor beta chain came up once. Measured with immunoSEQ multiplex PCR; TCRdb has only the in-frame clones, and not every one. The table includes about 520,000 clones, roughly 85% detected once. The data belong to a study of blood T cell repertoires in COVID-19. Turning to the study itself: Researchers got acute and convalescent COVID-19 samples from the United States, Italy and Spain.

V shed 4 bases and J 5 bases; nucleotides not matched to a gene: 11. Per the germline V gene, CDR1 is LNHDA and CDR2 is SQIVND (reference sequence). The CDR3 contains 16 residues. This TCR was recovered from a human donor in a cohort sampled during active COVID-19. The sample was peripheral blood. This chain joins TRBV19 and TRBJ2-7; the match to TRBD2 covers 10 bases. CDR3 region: CASSNPTRLAGDEQYF. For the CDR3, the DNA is TGTGCCAGTAGTAACCCCACACGGCTAGCGGGAGACGAGCAGTACTTC.